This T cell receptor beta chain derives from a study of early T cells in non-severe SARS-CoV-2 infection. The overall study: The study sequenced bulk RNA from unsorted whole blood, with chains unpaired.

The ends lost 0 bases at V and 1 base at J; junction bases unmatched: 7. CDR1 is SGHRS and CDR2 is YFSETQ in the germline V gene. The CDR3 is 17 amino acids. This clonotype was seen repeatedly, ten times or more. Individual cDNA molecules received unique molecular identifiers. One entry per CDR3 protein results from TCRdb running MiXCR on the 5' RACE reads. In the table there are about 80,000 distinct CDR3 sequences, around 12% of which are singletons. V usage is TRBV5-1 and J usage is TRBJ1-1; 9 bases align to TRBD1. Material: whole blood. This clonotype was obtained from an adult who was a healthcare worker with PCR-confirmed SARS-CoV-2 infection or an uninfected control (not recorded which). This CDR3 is CASSLAGTGTANTEAFF. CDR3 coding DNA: TGCGCCAGCAGCTTGGCCGGGACAGGGACGGCGAACACTGAAGCTTTCTTT. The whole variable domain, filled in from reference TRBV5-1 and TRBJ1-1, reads KAGVTQTPRYLIKTRGQQVTLSCSPISGHRSVSWYQQTPGQGLQFLFEYFSETQRNKGNFPGRFSGRQFSNSRSEMNVSTLELGDSALYLCASSLAGTGTANTEAFFGQGTRLTVV.